These 2 T cell receptor beta chains were sequenced from one sample in a study of T cell responses to AZD1222 COVID-19 vaccine. Sequencing was performed with immunoSEQ multiplex PCR; in TCRdb, only in-frame clones are kept and a portion is missing. The sample gives approximately 150,000 clones, approximately 89% of which show up once; about 1.8% is in the top ten. This material consisted of peripheral blood, taken 28 days after the second AZD1222 dose. The receptor source for this set is an adult who received the AZD1222 COVID-19 vaccine.

J is TRBJ2-7 and V is TRBV29-1; D is possibly TRBD1 (5 bases). Germline CDR1 is SQVTM and CDR2 is ANQGSEA. Trimming cost V 5 bases and J 7 bases, with 18 bases left between them. There are 13 residues in the CDR3. CDR3 sequence reads: CSVTWWGPGEQYF. In DNA form, the CDR3 reads TGCAGCGTTACGTGGTGGGGCCCAGGAGAGCAGTACTTC.

The chain is built from TRBV2 and TRBJ1-2; no clear D gene. The CDR3 runs 13 residues. Germline lookup yields CDR1 SNHLY and CDR2 FYNNEI. V dropped 5 bases and J dropped 7 bases, with 14 bases sitting between them. DNA for the CDR3: TGTGCCAGCAGTCAGGACGGCCGCGGTGGCTACACCTTC. Amino acids: CASSQDGRGGYTF.